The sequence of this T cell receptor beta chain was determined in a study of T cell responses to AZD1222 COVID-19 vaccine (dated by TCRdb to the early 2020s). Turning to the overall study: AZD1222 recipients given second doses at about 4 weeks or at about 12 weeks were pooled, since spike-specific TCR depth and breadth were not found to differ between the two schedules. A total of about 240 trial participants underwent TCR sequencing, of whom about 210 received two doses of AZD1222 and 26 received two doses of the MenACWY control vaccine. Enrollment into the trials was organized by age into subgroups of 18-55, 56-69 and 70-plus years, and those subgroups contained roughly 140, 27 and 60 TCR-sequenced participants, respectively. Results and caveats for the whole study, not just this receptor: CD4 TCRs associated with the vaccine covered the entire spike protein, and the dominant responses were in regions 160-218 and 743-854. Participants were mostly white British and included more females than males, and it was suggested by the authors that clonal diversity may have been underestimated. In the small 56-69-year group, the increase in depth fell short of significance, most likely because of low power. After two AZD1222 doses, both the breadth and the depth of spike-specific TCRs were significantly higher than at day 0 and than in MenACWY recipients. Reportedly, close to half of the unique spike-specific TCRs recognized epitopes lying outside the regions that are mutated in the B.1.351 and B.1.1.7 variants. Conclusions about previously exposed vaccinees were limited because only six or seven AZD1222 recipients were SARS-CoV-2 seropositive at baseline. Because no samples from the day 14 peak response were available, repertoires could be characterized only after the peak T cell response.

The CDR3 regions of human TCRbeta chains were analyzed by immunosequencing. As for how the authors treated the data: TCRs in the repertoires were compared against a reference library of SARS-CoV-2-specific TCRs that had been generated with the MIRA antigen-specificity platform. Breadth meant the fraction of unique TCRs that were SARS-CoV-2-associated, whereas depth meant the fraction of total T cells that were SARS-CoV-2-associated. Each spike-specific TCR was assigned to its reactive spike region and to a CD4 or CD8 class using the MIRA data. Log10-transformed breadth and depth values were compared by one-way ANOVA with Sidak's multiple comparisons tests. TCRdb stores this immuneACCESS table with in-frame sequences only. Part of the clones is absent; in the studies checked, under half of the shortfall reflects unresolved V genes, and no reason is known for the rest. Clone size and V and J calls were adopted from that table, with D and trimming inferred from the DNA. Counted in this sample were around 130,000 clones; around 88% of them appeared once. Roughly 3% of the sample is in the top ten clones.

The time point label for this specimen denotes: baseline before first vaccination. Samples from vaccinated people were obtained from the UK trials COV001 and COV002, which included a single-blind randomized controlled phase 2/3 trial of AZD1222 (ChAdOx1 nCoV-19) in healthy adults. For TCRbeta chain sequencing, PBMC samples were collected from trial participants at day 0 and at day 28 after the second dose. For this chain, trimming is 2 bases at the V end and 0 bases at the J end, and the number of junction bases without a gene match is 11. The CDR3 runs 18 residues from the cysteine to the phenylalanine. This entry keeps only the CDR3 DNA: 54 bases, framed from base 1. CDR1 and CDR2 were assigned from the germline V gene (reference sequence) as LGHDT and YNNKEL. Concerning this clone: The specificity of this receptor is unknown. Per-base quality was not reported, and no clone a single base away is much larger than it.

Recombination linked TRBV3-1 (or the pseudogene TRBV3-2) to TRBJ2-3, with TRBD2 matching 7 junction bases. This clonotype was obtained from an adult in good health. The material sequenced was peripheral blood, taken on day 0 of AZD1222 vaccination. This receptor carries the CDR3 CASSQPITSEPSTDTQYF. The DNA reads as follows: TGTGCCAGCAGCCAACCGATCACTAGCGAACCTAGCACAGATACGCAGTATTTT.